A single T cell receptor (beta chain) is shown here with its context. The sequence runs out 3 residues before the end of the CDR3; the remainder is reconstructed from the germline J gene. The CDR3 is 15 amino acids. Germline V gene data show CDR1 as DFQATT and CDR2 as SNEGSKA (reference sequence). The V and J ends lost 3 bases and 6 bases, in that order; junction bases with no gene match: 14. Clones were sequenced by immunoSEQ multiplex PCR, and TCRdb holds only the in-frame ones, with some missing. The sample yields 30,000 or so clones, of which the top ten take up around 6.6%. This sample was taken from a study of T cells in women clearing cervical HPV infection.

The clonotype originates from a woman aged 18 to 75 with a cervical HPV16 infection that either progressed to CIN3+ or cleared (not recorded which). The sequencing input was blood buffy coat. This chain uses TRBV20-1 with TRBJ2-7, with 7 positions matching TRBD2. The CDR3 region is CSASAGGGVPIEQYF. The covered CDR3 bases are TGCAGTGCTAGCGCGGGCGGGGGAGTGCCCATCGAG.